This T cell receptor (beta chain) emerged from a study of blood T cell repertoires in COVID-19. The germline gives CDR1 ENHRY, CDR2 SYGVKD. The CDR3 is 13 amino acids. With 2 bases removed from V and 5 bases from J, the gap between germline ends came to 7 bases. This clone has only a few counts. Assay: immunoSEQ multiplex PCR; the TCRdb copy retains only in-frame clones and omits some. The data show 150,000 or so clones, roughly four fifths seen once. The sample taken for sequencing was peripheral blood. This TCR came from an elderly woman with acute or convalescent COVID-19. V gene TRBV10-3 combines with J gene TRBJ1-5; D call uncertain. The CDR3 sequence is CAISEMRDQPQHF. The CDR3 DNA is TGTGCCATCAGTGAGATGCGGGATCAGCCCCAGCATTTT.